Given below is one T cell receptor beta chain in context. What it recognizes is unknown. The data stem from a study of blood T cells in healthy people across ages. The CDR3 has 11 amino acids. Trimming cost V 7 bases and J 5 bases, with 8 bases left between them. The V gene's germline CDR1 is MNHEY and CDR2 SVGAGI. Through a sample-barcoded 5' primer and a J-beta primer mix, a second PCR was run for roughly 6 to 12 cycles. A single record per CDR3 protein comes from TCRdb applying MiXCR to the 5' RACE reads. The repertoire consists of approximately 1,700,000 distinct CDR3 sequences, with about two fifths occurring once and the leading ten covering around 23%. The authors drew ten milliliters of peripheral blood from each donor. Findings of the study overall: Among T cells, TCR beta diversity per million cells dropped roughly linearly as age rose.

Sequencing used blood. The rearrangement uses TRBV6-5 and TRBJ2-5; D unclear. The origin of this receptor is a human donor in good health. The DNA for the CDR3 is TGTGCCAGCACCCTGTCGGAGACCCAGTACTTC. Its protein is CASTLSETQYF.